The 14 T cell receptor beta chains given below trace back to one sample, sequenced in a study of blood T cell repertoires in COVID-19. The data were produced by immunoSEQ multiplex PCR, yet TCRdb's version contains in-frame clones alone and is incomplete. The data contain approximately 200,000 clones, roughly 88% of them singletons. The sample comprised peripheral blood. Every receptor here comes from a man in his fifties or sixties with acute or convalescent COVID-19.

The rearrangement joins TRBV5-1 to TRBJ1-3, with D possibly matching TRBD1 (6 bases). This CDR3 is built from 15 residues. Per germline, CDR1 SGHRS and CDR2 YFSETQ. The ends were cut back, 7 bases at V and 9 bases at J, with 23 bases in the middle. The CDR3 sequence: CASAPAGASGGTIYF. Written as DNA, the CDR3 is TGCGCCAGCGCGCCGGCGGGGGCGTCCGGGGGCACCATATATTTT.

This chain joins TRBV4-1 and TRBJ2-4; D remains unclear. From germline, CDR1 is MGHRA and CDR2 YSYEKL. The CDR3 has 16 residues. V was shortened by 1 base and J by 0 bases, with 10 bases between the two germline ends. The CDR3 DNA reads TGCGCCAGCAGCCAAGGGGCAATGGTAGCCAAAAACATTCAGTACTTC. Its translation: CASSQGAMVAKNIQYF.

The V gene is TRBV6-5, the J gene TRBJ1-2, with D unclear. The V gene lost 6 bases and the J gene lost 9 bases, with 23 bases spanning the gap. The CDR3 is 15 amino acids. CDR1 and CDR2 (germline): MNHEY, SVGAGI. Here the CDR3 reads CASSRWFWAPDRYTF. DNA of the CDR3: TGTGCCAGCAGCCGCTGGTTTTGGGCTCCTGACCGCTACACCTTC.

The genes are TRBV28 and TRBJ2-6; TRBD1 aligns across 8 bases. Germline loops: CDR1 MDHEN, CDR2 SYDVKM. There are 16 residues in the CDR3. The ends lost 3 bases at V and 4 bases at J; junction bases unmatched: 5. Here the CDR3 reads CASSFQGARGANVLTF. The CDR3 bases are TGTGCCAGCAGTTTTCAGGGGGCACGCGGGGCCAACGTCCTGACTTTC. Full variable domain (outside the CDR3, taken from reference TRBV28 and TRBJ2-6): DVKVTQSSRYLVKRTGEKVFLECVQDMDHENMFWYRQDPGLGLRLIYFSYDVKMKEKGDIPEGYSVSREKKERFSLILESASTNQTSMYLCASSFQGARGANVLTFGAGSRLTVL.

The rearrangement uses TRBV3-1 (or the pseudogene TRBV3-2) and TRBJ1-4; no reliable D call. V shed 1 base and J shed 4 bases, with 7 bases lying between them. In germline, CDR1 is LGHDT, CDR2 YNNKEL (reference sequence). The CDR3 totals 14 residues. The CDR3 sequence is CASSQGSGNEKLFF. The CDR3 DNA sequence: TGTGCCAGCAGCCAAGGTTCGGGTAATGAAAAACTGTTTTTT.

This clone showed up just a few times. The rearrangement links TRBV19 to TRBJ2-1; a possible D gene is TRBD2 (7 bases). This CDR3 has 16 residues. Deletions cut 3 bases from V and 6 bases from J, with 18 bases between. In germline, CDR1 is LNHDA, CDR2 SQIVND (reference sequence). The CDR3 here is CASSIPARGGVNEQFF. For the CDR3, the DNA is TGTGCCAGTAGTATCCCCGCCAGGGGAGGGGTCAATGAGCAGTTCTTC.

The rearrangement joins TRBV3-1 (or the pseudogene TRBV3-2) to TRBJ2-3; 11 nucleotides line up with TRBD2. Germline CDR1 is LGHDT and CDR2 is YNNKEL (reference sequence). The CDR3 length is 17 residues. The V segment lost 3 bases and the J segment 1 base; nucleotides outside the gene matches: 6. The chain's CDR3 is CASSHGLTSGGTDTQYF. The CDR3 region has the DNA TGTGCCAGCAGCCATGGGTTGACTAGCGGGGGCACAGATACGCAGTATTTT.

The V gene is TRBV21-1, the J gene TRBJ2-1; TRBD2, the D gene given by the table, was not confirmed from the DNA. TRBV21-1 is a pseudogene. The CDR3 sequence is 17 residues long. The chain's CDR3 is CASSREREGRPHNEQFF. CDR3 nucleotide sequence: TGTGCCAGCAGTAGGGAGCGGGAGGGCCGGCCCCACAATGAGCAGTTCTTC.

V usage is TRBV7-3 and J usage is TRBJ2-2; TRBD2 might be the D (5 bases). There are 16 residues in the CDR3. Germline loops: CDR1 SGHTA, CDR2 FQGTGA. The V and J ends lost 8 bases and 7 bases respectively, with 23 bases between them. CDR3 coding DNA: TGTGCCAGCCACTCTGATAGAGGGCGGAGTTTCGGGGAGCTGTTTTTT. Amino acid sequence: CASHSDRGRSFGELFF.

This chain joins TRBV7-8 and TRBJ2-5, with a possible D match to TRBD1 (6 bases). Germline V gene sequence: CDR1 SGHVS, CDR2 FQNEAQ. This CDR3 region has 13 residues. Trimming took off 5 bases at V and 4 bases at J, with 11 bases between the two ends. The CDR3 loop is CASSTDRRETQYF. CDR3 sequence (DNA): TGTGCCAGCAGCACTGACAGGAGAGAGACCCAGTACTTC.

The chain couples TRBV28 to TRBJ1-6; D might be TRBD1 (5 bases). Germline CDR1 is MDHEN and CDR2 is SYDVKM. V was cut by 7 bases and J by 8 bases, with 18 bases left in between. This CDR3 contains 15 residues. As DNA, the CDR3 is TGTGCCAGCACCCCGGGGGAGGGATCGCATTCACCCCTCCACTTT. As protein: CASTPGEGSHSPLHF.

The chain links TRBV27 to TRBJ2-7; D is unresolved. Per the germline V gene, CDR1 is MNHEY and CDR2 is SMNVEV (reference sequence). The CDR3 spans 14 residues. V lost 9 bases, J lost 1 base, and 16 bases lay in between. CDR3 region: CARLLSPSSYEQYF. For the CDR3, the DNA is TGTGCCAGACTTCTTTCCCCATCATCCTACGAGCAGTACTTC.

The gene calls are TRBV7-3 and TRBJ2-1; TRBD2 agrees at 12 bases. V shed 5 bases, J shed 10 bases, and the junction held 3 bases outside the gene matches. Looked up from germline, CDR1 is SGHTA and CDR2 is FQGTGA. This CDR3 is 13 amino acids long. This CDR3 is CASSPLAGGEQFF. CDR3 DNA sequence: TGTGCCAGCAGCCCACTAGCGGGAGGAGAGCAGTTCTTC.

The chain uses TRBV29-1 and TRBJ1-1; 7 bases are a match to TRBD1. This CDR3 has 13 amino acids. Losses at the gene ends were 7 bases for V and 10 bases for J; bases not matched to a gene: 15. Looked up from germline, CDR1 is SQVTM and CDR2 is ANQGSEA. The CDR3 DNA is TGCAGCGCCGCCTCCTACAGGGGTAAGGGAGCTTTCTTT. Protein: CSAASYRGKGAFF.